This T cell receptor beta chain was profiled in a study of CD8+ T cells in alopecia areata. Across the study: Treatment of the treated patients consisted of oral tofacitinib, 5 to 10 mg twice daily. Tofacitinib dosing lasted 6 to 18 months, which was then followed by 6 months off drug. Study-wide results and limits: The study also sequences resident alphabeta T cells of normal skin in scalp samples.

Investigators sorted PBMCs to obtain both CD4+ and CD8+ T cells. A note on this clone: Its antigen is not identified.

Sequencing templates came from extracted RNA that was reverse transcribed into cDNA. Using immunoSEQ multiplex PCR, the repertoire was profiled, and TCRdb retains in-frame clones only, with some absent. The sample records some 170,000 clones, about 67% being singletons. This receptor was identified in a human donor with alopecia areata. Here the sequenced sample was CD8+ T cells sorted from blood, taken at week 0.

CDR3 DNA sequence: TGCAGCGTTGAGGGGTCCTACGAGCAGTACTTC. Amino acid sequence: CSVEGSYEQYF. The rearrangement uses TRBV29-1 and TRBJ2-7; D unclear. The germline gives CDR1 SQVTM, CDR2 ANQGSEA. V was pared by 3 bases and J by 1 base, with 4 bases between. The CDR3 length is 11 residues.